This T cell receptor (beta chain) originates from a study of T-cell reconstitution after alpha-beta-depleted transplantation in children. This clonotype was counted ten times or more. The CDR3 sequence is 13 residues long. Germline lookup yields CDR1 SEHNR and CDR2 FQNEAQ (reference sequence). Trimming took 5 bases from V and 11 from J, leaving 17 bases between them. Unique molecular identifiers were built into the TCRbeta library. Using its own MiXCR run on the PCR reads, TCRdb lists one record per CDR3 protein. The sample includes about 360,000 distinct CDR3 sequences, 13% of them seen just once. Sequencing used PBMCs, obtained from the stem cell graft. The chain recombines TRBV7-9 with TRBJ2-3; D unclear. This receptor was obtained from a human donor who donated a stem cell graft to a child with Fanconi anemia. The CDR3 region is CASSLQTGMGQYF. In nucleotides, the CDR3 is TGTGCCAGCAGCCTCCAGACGGGTATGGGGCAGTATTTT.